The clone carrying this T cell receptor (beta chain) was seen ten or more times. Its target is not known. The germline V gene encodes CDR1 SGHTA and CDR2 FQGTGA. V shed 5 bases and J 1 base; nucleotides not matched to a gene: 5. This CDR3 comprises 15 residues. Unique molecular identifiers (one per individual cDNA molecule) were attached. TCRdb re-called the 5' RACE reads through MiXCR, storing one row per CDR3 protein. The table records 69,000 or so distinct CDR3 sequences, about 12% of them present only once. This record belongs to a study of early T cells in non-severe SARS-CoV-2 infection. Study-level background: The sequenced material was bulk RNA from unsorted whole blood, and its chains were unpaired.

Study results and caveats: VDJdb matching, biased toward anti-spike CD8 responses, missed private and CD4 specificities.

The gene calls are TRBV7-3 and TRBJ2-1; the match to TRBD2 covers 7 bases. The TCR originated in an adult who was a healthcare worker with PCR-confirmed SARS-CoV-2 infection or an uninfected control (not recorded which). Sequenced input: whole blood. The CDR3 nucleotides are TGTGCCAGCAGCGTCCTAGCGGCTTCCTACAATGAGCAGTTCTTC. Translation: CASSVLAASYNEQFF. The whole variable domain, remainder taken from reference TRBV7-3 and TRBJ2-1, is GAGVSQTPSNKVTEKGKYVELRCDPISGHTALYWYRQSLGQGPEFLIYFQGTGAADDSGLPNDRFFAVRPEGSVSTLKIQRTERGDSAVYLCASSVLAASYNEQFFGPGTRLTVL.